The rows below give T cell receptor beta chains drawn from one sample of a study of cytomegalovirus exposure and HLA in healthy donors. Assay used: immunoSEQ multiplex PCR; TCRdb lists only in-frame clones, some missing. The table lists 85,000 to 120,000 clones, 75% of them singletons. Sequencing input: PBMCs. Receptor source: a male donor in good health and CMV-seropositive. The CDR3 runs from the conserved cysteine through the conserved F or W. The D gene is left open where the match is weak. Size values are once, few and many counts, or a class for expanded clones, and some rows have none.

j_gene	v_gene	abundance	d_gene	CDR3aa	CDR3nt
TRBJ2-1	TRBV12-5	NA	TRBD2	CASGLAGTSGRGEQFF	TGTGCTAGTGGTTTGGCCGGGACTAGCGGGAGAGGGGAGCAGTTCTTC
TRBJ2-5	TRBV7-2	NA	NA	CASSFRETQYF	TGTGCCAGCAGCTTCCGGGAGACCCAGTACTTC
TRBJ2-1	TRBV5-1	NA	TRBD2	CASSFGGGNEQFF	TGCGCCAGCAGCTTTGGGGGGGGTAATGAGCAGTTCTTC
TRBJ2-7	TRBV7-2	NA	NA	CASSLARAGEQYF	TGTGCCAGCAGCTTAGCGCGGGCGGGGGAGCAGTACTTC
TRBJ1-3	TRBV6-1	few	TRBD1	CAIRSQGSGNTIYF	TGTGCCATCCGCTCACAGGGGTCAGGAAACACCATATATTTT
TRBJ2-7	TRBV2	NA	NA	CASRENLGGSYEQYF	TGTGCCAGCAGAGAAAACCTAGGAGGGAGCTACGAGCAGTACTTC
TRBJ2-2	TRBV27	once	NA	CASRFLDTGELFF	TGTGCCAGCCGGTTCCTCGACACCGGGGAGCTGTTTTTT
TRBJ1-2	TRBV6-5	NA	NA	CASSPDNYHGYTF	TGTGCCAGCAGCCCAGACAATTACCATGGCTACACCTTC
TRBJ2-1	TRBV7-7	few	TRBD2	CASSRVGGKDNEQFF	TGTGCCAGCAGCCGCGTCGGGGGGAAAGACAATGAGCAGTTCTTC
TRBJ2-7	TRBV28	NA	NA	CASSQNGDSSYEQYF	TGTGCCAGCAGCCAAAACGGGGACTCGTCCTACGAGCAGTACTTC
TRBJ2-5	TRBV6-1	NA	TRBD2	CASRAGTSDVGAQYF	TGTGCCAGCAGGGCCGGGACTAGCGACGTCGGGGCCCAGTACTTC
TRBJ2-1	TRBV7-6	NA	TRBD2	CASSLGTSFNEQFF	TGTGCCAGCAGCTTAGGGACTAGCTTCAATGAGCAGTTCTTC
TRBJ2-5	TRBV7-2	NA	NA	CASRANLRETQYF	TGTGCCAGCAGAGCAAACCTCCGGGAGACCCAGTACTTC
TRBJ2-6	TRBV2	few	TRBD2	CASSSLAGAGANVLTF	TGTGCCAGCAGCTCCCTGGCGGGGGCTGGGGCCAACGTCCTGACTTTC
TRBJ1-1	TRBV7-9	NA	NA	CASSASSTGDTEAFF	TGTGCCAGCAGCGCGAGCTCAACCGGAGACACTGAAGCTTTCTTT
TRBJ1-2	TRBV9	NA	NA	CASSVETGANYGYTF	TGTGCCAGCAGCGTAGAAACAGGAGCTAACTATGGCTACACCTTC
TRBJ1-1	TRBV6-6	once	TRBD1	CASRMDRGHTEAFF	TGTGCCAGCAGAATGGACAGGGGACACACTGAAGCTTTCTTT
TRBJ1-1	TRBV7-7	NA	NA	CASSYTENTEAFF	TGTGCCAGCAGTTATACAGAGAACACTGAAGCTTTCTTT
TRBJ2-2	TRBV4-2	NA	TRBD2	CASSQEGGGAGGELFF	TGTGCCAGCAGCCAAGAGGGCGGGGGGGCGGGCGGGGAGCTGTTTTTT
TRBJ2-7	TRBV4-3	few	NA	CASSQTAGLGTWPYEQYF	TGCGCCAGCAGCCAGACCGCCGGCCTGGGGACTTGGCCCTACGAGCAGTACTTC
TRBJ2-2	TRBV30	once	TRBD2	CAGSSGLNTGELFF	TGTGCCGGATCTAGCGGGTTGAACACCGGGGAGCTGTTTTTT
TRBJ1-6	TRBV9	NA	TRBD1	CASSARDSSYNSPLHF	TGTGCCAGCAGCGCCCGGGACAGCTCCTATAATTCACCCCTCCACTTT
TRBJ2-6	TRBV28	few	NA	CATRDRGSGANVLTF	TGTGCCACCCGCGATCGGGGATCTGGGGCCAACGTCCTGACTTTC
TRBJ1-1	TRBV9	NA	TRBD1	CASSMTGGYMNTEAFF	TGTGCCAGCAGCATGACAGGGGGGTACATGAACACTGAAGCTTTCTTT
TRBJ2-7	TRBV9	NA	TRBD2	CASSAGLGNYEQYF	TGTGCCAGCAGCGCGGGACTAGGGAACTACGAGCAGTACTTC
TRBJ2-5	TRBV29-1	once	TRBD1	CSVARTGGVETQYF	TGCAGCGTCGCCCGGACAGGGGGCGTGGAGACCCAGTACTTC
TRBJ2-7	TRBV7-2	NA	TRBD2	CASSQPGGYYEQYF	TGTGCCAGCAGCCAGCCGGGGGGTTACTACGAGCAGTACTTC
TRBJ2-3	TRBV7-9	NA	TRBD1	CASSSGQGRWDTQYF	TGTGCCAGCAGCTCGGGACAGGGGCGCTGGGATACGCAGTATTTT
TRBJ1-3	TRBV6-5	NA	NA	CASRLQGGNTIYF	TGTGCCAGCAGGTTACAGGGTGGAAACACCATATATTTT